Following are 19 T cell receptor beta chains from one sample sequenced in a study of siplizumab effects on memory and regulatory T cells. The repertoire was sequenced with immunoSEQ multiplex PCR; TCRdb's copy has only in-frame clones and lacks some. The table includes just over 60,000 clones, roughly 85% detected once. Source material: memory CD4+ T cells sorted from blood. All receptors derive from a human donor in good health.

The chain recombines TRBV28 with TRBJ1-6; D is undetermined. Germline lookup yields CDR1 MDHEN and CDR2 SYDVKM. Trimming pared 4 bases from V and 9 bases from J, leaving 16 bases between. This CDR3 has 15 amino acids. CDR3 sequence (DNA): TGTGCCAGCAGTTCCCTGTTAGGAGGGCCTTCACCCCTCCACTTT. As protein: CASSSLLGGPSPLHF.

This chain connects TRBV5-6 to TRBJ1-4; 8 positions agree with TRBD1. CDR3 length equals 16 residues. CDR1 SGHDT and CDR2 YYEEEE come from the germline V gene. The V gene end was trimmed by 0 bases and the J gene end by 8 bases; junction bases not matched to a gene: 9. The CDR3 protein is CASSLDQTGAREKLFF. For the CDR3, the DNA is TGTGCCAGCAGCTTGGACCAGACAGGGGCCCGCGAAAAACTGTTTTTT.

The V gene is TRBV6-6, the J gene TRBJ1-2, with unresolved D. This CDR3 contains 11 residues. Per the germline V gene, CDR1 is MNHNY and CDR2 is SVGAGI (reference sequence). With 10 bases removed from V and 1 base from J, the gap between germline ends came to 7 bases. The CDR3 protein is CAIHNNYGYTF. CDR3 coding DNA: TGTGCCATCCATAATAACTATGGCTACACCTTC.

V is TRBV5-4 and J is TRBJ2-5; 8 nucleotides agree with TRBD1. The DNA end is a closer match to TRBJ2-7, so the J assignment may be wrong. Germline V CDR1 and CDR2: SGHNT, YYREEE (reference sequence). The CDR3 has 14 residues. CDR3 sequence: CASSHSDRGYEQYF. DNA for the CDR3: TGTGCCAGCAGCCATTCCGACAGGGGCTACGAGCAGTACTTC.

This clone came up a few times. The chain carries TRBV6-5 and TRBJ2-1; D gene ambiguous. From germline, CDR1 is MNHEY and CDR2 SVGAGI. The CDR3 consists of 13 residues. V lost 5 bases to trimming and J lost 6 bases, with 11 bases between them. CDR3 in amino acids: CASSDPGRNEQFF. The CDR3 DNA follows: TGTGCCAGCAGTGACCCCGGGCGCAATGAGCAGTTCTTC.

CDR3 bases: TGTGCCAGCAGCTTGCAGGGGGCCGGTGAAAAACTGTTTTTT. As protein: CASSLQGAGEKLFF. The chain is built from TRBV5-6 and TRBJ1-4; 8 positions agree with TRBD1. With 1 base clipped from V and 7 bases from J, the junction kept 3 bases outside the gene matches. Germline CDR1 is SGHDT and CDR2 is YYEEEE. The CDR3 is 14 amino acids. The variable domain in full, with the rest retrieved from reference TRBV5-6 and TRBJ1-4, is DAGVTQSPTHLIKTRGQQVTLRCSPKSGHDTVSWYQQALGQGPQFIFQYYEEEERQRGNFPDRFSGHQFPNYSSELNVNALLLGDSALYLCASSLQGAGEKLFFGSGTQLSVL.

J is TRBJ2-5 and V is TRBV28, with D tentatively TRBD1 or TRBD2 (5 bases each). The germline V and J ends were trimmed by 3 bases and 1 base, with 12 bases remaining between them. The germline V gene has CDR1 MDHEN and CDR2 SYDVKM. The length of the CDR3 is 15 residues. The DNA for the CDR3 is TGTGCCAGCAGTTTCCCGGGGACGACCCAAGAGACCCAGTACTTC. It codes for CASSFPGTTQETQYF.

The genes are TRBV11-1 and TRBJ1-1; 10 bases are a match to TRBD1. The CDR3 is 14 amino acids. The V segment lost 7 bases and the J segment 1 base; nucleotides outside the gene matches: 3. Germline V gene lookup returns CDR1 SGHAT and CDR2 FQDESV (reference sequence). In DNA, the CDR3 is TGTGCCAGCATAAGGACAGGGGGGAACACTGAAGCTTTCTTT. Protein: CASIRTGGNTEAFF.

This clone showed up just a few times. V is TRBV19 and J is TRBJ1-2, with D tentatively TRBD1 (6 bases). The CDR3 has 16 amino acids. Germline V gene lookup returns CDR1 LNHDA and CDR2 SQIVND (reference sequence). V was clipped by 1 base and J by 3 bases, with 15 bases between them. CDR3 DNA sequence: TGTGCCAGTAGTATAGGTGGGACAACCCTATACTATGGCTACACCTTC. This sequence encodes CASSIGGTTLYYGYTF.

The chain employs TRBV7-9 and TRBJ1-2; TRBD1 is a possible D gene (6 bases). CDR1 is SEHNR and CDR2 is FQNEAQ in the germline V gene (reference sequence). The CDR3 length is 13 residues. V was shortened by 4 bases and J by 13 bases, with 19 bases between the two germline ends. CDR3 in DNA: TGTGCCAGCAGCTCAACCTCCGGGGGCTCGTCCACCTTC. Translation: CASSSTSGGSSTF.

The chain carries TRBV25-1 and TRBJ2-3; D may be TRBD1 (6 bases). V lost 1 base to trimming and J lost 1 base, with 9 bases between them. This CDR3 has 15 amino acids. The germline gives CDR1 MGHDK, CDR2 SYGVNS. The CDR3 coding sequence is TGTGCCAGCAGTGAATCACGGACAGGCACAGATACGCAGTATTTT. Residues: CASSESRTGTDTQYF.

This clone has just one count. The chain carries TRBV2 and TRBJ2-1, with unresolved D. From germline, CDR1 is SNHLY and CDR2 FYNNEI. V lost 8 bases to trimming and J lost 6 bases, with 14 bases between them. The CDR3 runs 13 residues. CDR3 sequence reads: CASERTYINEQFF. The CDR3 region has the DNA TGTGCCAGCGAACGGACGTACATCAATGAGCAGTTCTTC.

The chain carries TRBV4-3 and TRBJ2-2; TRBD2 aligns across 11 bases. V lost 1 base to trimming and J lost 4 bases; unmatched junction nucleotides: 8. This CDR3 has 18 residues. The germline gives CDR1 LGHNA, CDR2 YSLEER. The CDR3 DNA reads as TGCGCCAGCAGCCAAGGAGCCTCTAGCGGGGGGCTCACCGGGGAGCTGTTTTTT. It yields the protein CASSQGASSGGLTGELFF.

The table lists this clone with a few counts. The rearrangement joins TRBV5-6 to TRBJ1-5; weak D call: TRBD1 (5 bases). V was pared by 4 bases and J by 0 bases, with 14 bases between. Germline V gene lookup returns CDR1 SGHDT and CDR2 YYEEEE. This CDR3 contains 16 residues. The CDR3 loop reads CASSGDGKGSNQPQHF. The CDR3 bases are TGTGCCAGCAGCGGGGACGGGAAAGGTAGCAATCAGCCCCAGCATTTT. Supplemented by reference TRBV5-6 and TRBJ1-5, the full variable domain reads DAGVTQSPTHLIKTRGQQVTLRCSPKSGHDTVSWYQQALGQGPQFIFQYYEEEERQRGNFPDRFSGHQFPNYSSELNVNALLLGDSALYLCASSGDGKGSNQPQHFGDGTRLSIL.

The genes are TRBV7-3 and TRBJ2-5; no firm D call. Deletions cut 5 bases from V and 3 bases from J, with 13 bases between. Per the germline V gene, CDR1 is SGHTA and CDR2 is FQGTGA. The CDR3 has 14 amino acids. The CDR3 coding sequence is TGTGCCAGCAGCCCGAGCTTTGGGGAAGAGACCCAGTACTTC. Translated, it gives CASSPSFGEETQYF.

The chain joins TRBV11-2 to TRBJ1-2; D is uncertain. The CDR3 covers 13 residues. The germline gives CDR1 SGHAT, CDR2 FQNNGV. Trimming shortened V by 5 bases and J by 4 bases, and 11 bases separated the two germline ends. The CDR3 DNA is TGTGCCAGCAGCACCCTGGACTCCTATGGCTACACCTTC. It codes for CASSTLDSYGYTF.

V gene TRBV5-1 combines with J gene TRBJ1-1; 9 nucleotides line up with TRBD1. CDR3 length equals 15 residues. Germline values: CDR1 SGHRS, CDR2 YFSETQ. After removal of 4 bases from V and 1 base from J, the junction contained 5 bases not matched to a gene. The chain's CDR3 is CASSPLQGANTEAFF. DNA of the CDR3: TGCGCCAGCAGCCCCCTACAGGGGGCGAACACTGAAGCTTTCTTT.

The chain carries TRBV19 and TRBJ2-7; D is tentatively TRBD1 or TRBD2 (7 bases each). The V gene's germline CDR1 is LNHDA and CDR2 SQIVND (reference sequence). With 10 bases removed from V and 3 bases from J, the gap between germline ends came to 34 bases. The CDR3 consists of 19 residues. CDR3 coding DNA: TGTGCCACCTCAGGGGGGGATACCCGTCAATGGGGGACCCGCTACGAGCAGTACTTC. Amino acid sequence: CATSGGDTRQWGTRYEQYF.

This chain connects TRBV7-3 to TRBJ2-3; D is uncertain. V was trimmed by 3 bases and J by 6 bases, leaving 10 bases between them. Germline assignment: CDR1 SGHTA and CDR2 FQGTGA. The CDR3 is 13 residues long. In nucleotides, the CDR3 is TGTGCCAGCAGCTTTAACCTCGGGGATACGCAGTATTTT. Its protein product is CASSFNLGDTQYF.